These 17 T cell receptor beta chains came from one sample sequenced in a study of CD8+CD57+ T cells in acquired aplastic anemia (dated by TCRdb to 2017 to 2018). This sample was sequenced with an Illumina HiSeq 2000. Genomic DNA was used as template for profiling of TCR beta VDJ combinations and CDR3 sequences. The raw public data were reprocessed by TCRdb itself: fastp quality trimming at Q25, MiXCR clonotype calling, in-frame beta chains only. Entries are consolidated by CDR3 protein sequence, retaining the most common genes and DNA. The sample includes around 200,000 distinct CDR3 sequences, with over 40% observed a single time. The biggest ten clones account for more than 1.5% of the sample. Patients chosen for sequencing had shown expansion of CD8+CD57+ cells by flow cytometry. Specimen: sorted CD4+, CD8+, or CD8+CD57+ T cells (not recorded which) from PBMCs. Receptors originate from a human donor with aplastic anemia.

This clonotype has at least ten counts. The chain recombines TRBV7-6 with TRBJ2-7; 8 bases map to TRBD1. The V gene's germline CDR1 is SGHVS and CDR2 FNYEAQ. The V and J ends lost 4 bases and 3 bases, in that order; junction bases with no gene match: 11. The CDR3 runs 16 residues. The chain's CDR3 is CASSSSGAGGLYEQYF. Written as DNA, the CDR3 is TGTGCCAGCAGCTCGTCGGGGGCAGGGGGCCTCTACGAGCAGTACTTC.

This chain joins TRBV2 and TRBJ2-5, with D tentatively TRBD1 (5 bases). Trimming took 2 bases from V and 5 from J, leaving 18 bases between them. Germline V CDR1 and CDR2: SNHLY, FYNNEI. This CDR3 spans 16 amino acids. The CDR3 spells CASSEFGARVGETQYF. The CDR3 DNA reads TGTGCCAGCAGTGAATTTGGGGCCAGGGTGGGGGAGACCCAGTACTTC. Combining the CDR3 with reference TRBV2 and TRBJ2-5 gives the whole variable domain EPEVTQTPSHQVTQMGQEVILRCVPISNHLYFYWYRQILGQKVEFLVSFYNNEISEKSEIFDDQFSVERPDGSNFTLKIRSTKLEDSAMYFCASSEFGARVGETQYFGPGTRLLVL.

As concerns this clonotype: One junction end does not reproduce the germline sequence, and a read error may be involved. The genes are TRBV29-1 and TRBJ2-7; TRBD1 is a possible D gene (6 bases). Germline values: CDR1 SQVTM, CDR2 ANQGSEA. The CDR3 runs to 11 residues. DNA of the CDR3: TGTAGCTTGGGGACAACCTACGAGCAGTACTTC. Translating gives CSLGTTYEQYF.

This clonotype was seen at least ten times. The V call is TRBV7-3, the J call TRBJ1-2; D is unclear. In germline, CDR1 is SGHTA, CDR2 FQGTGA. V was pared by 5 bases and J by 8 bases, with 15 bases between. This CDR3 has 13 residues. As DNA, the CDR3 is TGTGCCAGCAGCCCAGACGGGTGGAACGGCTACACCTTC. It yields the protein CASSPDGWNGYTF.

This clonotype was found many times. The V and J genes are TRBV6-1 and TRBJ2-1; 9 positions agree with TRBD1. This CDR3 is built from 18 residues. V lost 5 bases and J lost 6; bases outside the gene matches: 17. Germline CDR1 reads MNHNS; CDR2 reads SASEGT. The CDR3 is CASSRPTGGAGGLNEQFF. The CDR3 region has the DNA TGTGCCAGCAGTCGTCCAACAGGGGGCGCAGGGGGACTCAATGAGCAGTTCTTC.

V and J are TRBV20-1 and TRBJ1-6, with TRBD1 identical over 8 bases. V shed 4 bases, J shed 9 bases, and the junction held 5 bases outside the gene matches. This CDR3 comprises 13 residues. The germline V gene has CDR1 DFQATT and CDR2 SNEGSKA (reference sequence). In DNA, the CDR3 is TGCAGTGCTACGACAGGGGCGTTTTCACCCCTCCACTTT. Its protein product is CSATTGAFSPLHF.

This sequence joins TRBV27 and TRBJ1-1, with D perhaps matching TRBD1 (5 bases). Germline V lookup: CDR1 MNHEY, CDR2 SMNVEV (reference sequence). V lost 2 bases and J 2 bases, leaving 9 bases between the germline ends. CDR3 length: 14 residues. The CDR3 DNA follows: TGTGCCAGCAGTTTAACAGGAATTAACACTGAAGCTTTCTTT. It translates to CASSLTGINTEAFF.

There are a few counts of this clonotype. This rearrangement joins TRBV30 to TRBJ1-5, with D possibly matching TRBD1 (5 bases). From germline, CDR1 is GTSNPN and CDR2 SVGIG (reference sequence). There are 14 residues in the CDR3. V was trimmed by 0 bases and J by 6 bases, leaving 12 bases between them. Here the CDR3 DNA reads TGTGCCTGGAGTGTACTAGGGGTGGGTCAGCCCCAGCATTTT. Protein: CAWSVLGVGQPQHF.

This sequence joins TRBV6-1 and TRBJ2-7, with D possibly called TRBD1 or TRBD2 (7 bases each). V lost 4 bases to trimming and J lost 5 bases, with 21 bases between them. The CDR3 length is 16 residues. Germline V CDR1 and CDR2: MNHNS, SASEGT. The chain's CDR3 is CASSVGLTGRGNEQYF. In DNA, the CDR3 is TGTGCCAGCAGTGTAGGGCTGACAGGGAGGGGAAACGAGCAGTACTTC.

CDR3 DNA: TGCAGTGCTCCTTTGGGGGCGGGGGGGCCGTACGAGCAGTACTTC. This sequence encodes CSAPLGAGGPYEQYF. The genes are TRBV20-1 and TRBJ2-7, with TRBD2 identical over 9 bases. Per germline, CDR1 DFQATT and CDR2 SNEGSKA (reference sequence). This CDR3 contains 15 residues. V shed 5 bases and J 4 bases; nucleotides not matched to a gene: 12.

On this clonotype itself: It may be a read error: a sequence one base away is much more abundant. Likely a read error: the CDR3 ends without its conserved phenylalanine or tryptophan. The chain combines TRBV14 with TRBJ1-2, with D uncertain. This CDR3 comprises 14 residues. V lost 0 bases to trimming and J lost 3 bases, with 8 bases between them. The germline CDR1 and CDR2 sequences are SGHDN and FVKESK. CDR3 sequence reads: CASSQDFRDYGYTL. The CDR3 bases are TGTGCCAGCAGCCAAGATTTCCGGGACTATGGCTACACCCTC.

With respect to this clonotype: A much larger clonotype is one base distant, so this may be a read error. The chain carries TRBV7-2 and TRBJ2-5; 7 nucleotides match TRBD2. CDR1 is SGHTA, CDR2 FQGNSA, per germline. The CDR3 runs to 13 residues. The V and J ends lost 8 bases and 2 bases, in that order; junction bases with no gene match: 5. In DNA, the CDR3 is TGTGCCAGCGGGGGGGGGAGGCAAGAGACCCAGTACTTC. This translates into CASGGGRQETQYF.

V usage is TRBV2 and J usage is TRBJ1-4; maybe TRBD1 (5 bases). V gave up 7 bases and J gave up 7 bases, with 16 bases separating them. Germline loops: CDR1 SNHLY, CDR2 FYNNEI. The CDR3 length is 14 residues. CDR3 nucleotide sequence: TGTGCCAGCACCCGTGGGACCAGTAGTGAAAAACTGTTTTTT. It encodes CASTRGTSSEKLFF.

This clonotype was recorded many times. The chain uses TRBV7-2 and TRBJ2-1, with D perhaps matching TRBD1 (5 bases). Germline-derived CDR1 and CDR2 are SGHTA and FQGNSA. This CDR3 is 14 amino acids long. The V and J ends lost 5 bases and 3 bases respectively, with 11 bases between them. DNA for the CDR3: TGTGCCAGCAGCCGAAGCAGGGACTACAATGAGCAGTTCTTC. Its protein is CASSRSRDYNEQFF.

The sample holds a few counts of this clonotype. This chain uses TRBV7-2 with TRBJ2-2; D remains unclear. V shed 0 bases and J shed 7 bases, with 6 bases lying between them. Germline CDR1 is SGHTA and CDR2 is FQGNSA. This CDR3 contains 13 residues. The CDR3 is CASSLAWVGELFF. In DNA form, the CDR3 reads TGTGCCAGCAGCTTAGCTTGGGTCGGGGAGCTGTTTTTT.

The genes are TRBV5-1 and TRBJ1-2; TRBD1 agrees at 12 bases. This CDR3 contains 16 residues. V lost 0 bases and J lost 6; bases outside the gene matches: 6. The germline V gene encodes CDR1 SGHRS and CDR2 YFSETQ. CDR3 sequence: CASSLEGTGGENGYTF. The CDR3 DNA reads as TGCGCCAGCAGCTTGGAAGGGACAGGGGGCGAAAATGGCTACACCTTC.

This clonotype was observed at least ten times. This rearrangement joins TRBV27 to TRBJ2-7; no clear D gene. Trimming removed 7 bases at V and 4 bases at J, with 11 bases between. This CDR3 is built from 12 residues. Germline CDR1 MNHEY, CDR2 SMNVEV (reference sequence). The CDR3 sequence: CASTTLGYEQYF. As DNA, the CDR3 is TGTGCCAGCACTACCCTAGGGTACGAGCAGTACTTC.